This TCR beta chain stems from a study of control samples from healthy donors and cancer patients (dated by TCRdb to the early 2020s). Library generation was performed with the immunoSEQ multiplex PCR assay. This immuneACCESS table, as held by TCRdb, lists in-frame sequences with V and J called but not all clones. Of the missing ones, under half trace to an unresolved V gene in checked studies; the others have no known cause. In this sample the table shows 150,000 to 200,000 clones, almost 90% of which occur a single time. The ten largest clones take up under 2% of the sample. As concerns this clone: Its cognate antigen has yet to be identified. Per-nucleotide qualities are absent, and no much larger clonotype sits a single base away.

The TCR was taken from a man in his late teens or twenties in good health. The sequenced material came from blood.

CDR3 sequence: CASSGNRDSSLNYGYTF. The nucleotide sequence reads TGTGCCAGCAGCGGAAACCGGGACAGCAGCCTTAACTATGGCTACACCTTC. In this chain, TRBV5-6 is recombined with TRBJ1-2, with 7 bases matching TRBD1. Inclusive of the bounding cysteine and phenylalanine, the CDR3 is 17 residues long. This entry keeps only the CDR3 DNA: 51 bases, framed from base 1. V loses 4 bases at its end and J loses 1 base; junction bases beyond the gene matches: 13. The germline V gene specifies SGHDT as CDR1 and YYEEEE as CDR2.